The subject of this entry is one T cell receptor (beta chain). The table came from immunoSEQ multiplex PCR; TCRdb's copy has only in-frame clones and leaves some out. The table has approximately 82,000 clones, 90% to 95% seen once; the top ten hold 0.25% to 0.35%. This entry is derived from a study of technical replicates of blood from a handful of donors. The CDR3 totals 16 residues. V lost 9 bases, J lost 4 bases, and 13 bases stayed unmatched. Germline V gives CDR1 LNHDA, CDR2 SQIVND (reference sequence). The sequencing sample was made of T cells isolated from PBMCs. The chain joins TRBV19 to TRBJ1-2; TRBD1 matches 11 bases. The clonotype originates from a human donor in good health. The CDR3 sequence: CASTAYGTGGSYGYTF. The CDR3 DNA is TGTGCCAGCACGGCCTACGGGACAGGGGGGTCCTATGGCTACACCTTC.